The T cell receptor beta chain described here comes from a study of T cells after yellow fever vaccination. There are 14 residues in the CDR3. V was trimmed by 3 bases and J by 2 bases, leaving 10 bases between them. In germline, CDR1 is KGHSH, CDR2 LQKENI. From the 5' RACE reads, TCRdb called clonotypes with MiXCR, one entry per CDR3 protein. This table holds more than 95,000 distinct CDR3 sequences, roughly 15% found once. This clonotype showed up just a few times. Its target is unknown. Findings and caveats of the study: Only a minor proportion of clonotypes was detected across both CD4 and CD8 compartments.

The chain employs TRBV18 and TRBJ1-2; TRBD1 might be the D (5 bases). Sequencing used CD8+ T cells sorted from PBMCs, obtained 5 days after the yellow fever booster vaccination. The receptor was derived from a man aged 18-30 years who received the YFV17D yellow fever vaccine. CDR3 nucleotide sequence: TGTGCCAGCTCACCGGGGCCGGCGAACTATGGCTACACCTTC. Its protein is CASSPGPANYGYTF.